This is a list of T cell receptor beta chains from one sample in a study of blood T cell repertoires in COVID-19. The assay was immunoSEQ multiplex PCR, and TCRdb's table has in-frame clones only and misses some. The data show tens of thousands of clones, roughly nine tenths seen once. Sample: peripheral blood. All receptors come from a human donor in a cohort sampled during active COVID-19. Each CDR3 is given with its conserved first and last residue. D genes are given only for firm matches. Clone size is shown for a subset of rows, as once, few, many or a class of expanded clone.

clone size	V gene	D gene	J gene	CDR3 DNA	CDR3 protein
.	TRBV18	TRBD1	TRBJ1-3	TGTGCCAGCTCACCCCGGACAGGGGACACTGACTACTCTGGAAACACCATATATTTT	CASSPRTGDTDYSGNTIYF
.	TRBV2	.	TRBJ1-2	TGTGCCAGCAGTGTACAGATCAACTATGGCTACACCTTC	CASSVQINYGYTF
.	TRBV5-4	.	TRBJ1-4	TGTGCCAGCAGCTTGTCAGTTGCAACTAATGAAAAACTGTTTTTT	CASSLSVATNEKLFF
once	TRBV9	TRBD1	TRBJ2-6	TGTGCCAGCAGCGTGAGTCCCGGGACAGCCCTCTCTGGGGCCAACGTCCTGACTTTC	CASSVSPGTALSGANVLTF
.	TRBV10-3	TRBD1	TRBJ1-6	TGTGCCATCAGGGGACAGTCCAAAGGTTCACCCCTCCACTTT	CAIRGQSKGSPLHF
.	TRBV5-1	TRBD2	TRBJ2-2	TGCGCCAGCATCCGGGAGGGACTAGGGTCCACCGGGGAGCTGTTTTTT	CASIREGLGSTGELFF
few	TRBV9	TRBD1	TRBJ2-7	TGTGCCAGCAGCGCGGCCGGGACAGGGTCTACGGAGCAGTACTTC	CASSAAGTGSTEQYF
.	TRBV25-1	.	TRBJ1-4	TGTGCCAGCAGGTTGGGGAGTTCACGTAATGAAAAACTGTTTTTT	CASRLGSSRNEKLFF
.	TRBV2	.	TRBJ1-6	TGTGCCAGCAGTGAAACGGGGGGGTATAATTCACCCCTCCACTTT	CASSETGGYNSPLHF
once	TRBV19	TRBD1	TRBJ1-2	TGTGCCAGTAGTATACAGGGGGCACCTAACTATGGCTACACCTTC	CASSIQGAPNYGYTF